This passage covers 8 T cell receptor beta chains from one sample sequenced in a study of molecular identifiers for immune sequencing clone quantification. A single record per CDR3 protein comes from TCRdb applying MiXCR to the PCR reads. The sample shows tens of thousands of distinct CDR3 sequences, roughly 20% of them seen only once. The sequenced material came from naive CD8+ T cells from blood, with Jurkat cell RNA spiked in. Subset: FACS-sorted CD8+CD4-CCR7+CD45RA+ naive T cells. These TCRs come from a human donor in good health. Some libraries in this study had Jurkat cell RNA spiked in.

This clonotype was seen at least ten times. This chain joins TRBV4-1 and TRBJ2-5; 11 nucleotides agree with TRBD2. The trim removed 1 base at V and 2 bases at J, leaving 6 bases unmatched. The CDR3 is 17 residues long. Germline assignment: CDR1 MGHRA and CDR2 YSYEKL. As DNA, the CDR3 is TGCGCCAGCAGCCAAGGGCGGGGACTAGCGGATCAAGAGACCCAGTACTTC. It yields the protein CASSQGRGLADQETQYF.

This clonotype has at least ten counts. The J gene is TRBJ2-2, the V gene TRBV30; D perhaps matches TRBD2 (6 bases). CDR3 length: 16 residues. The germline V gene has CDR1 GTSNPN and CDR2 SVGIG (reference sequence). Between the trimmed V and J ends, which lost 0 bases and 6 bases, there was a span of 17 bases. The CDR3 DNA sequence: TGTGCCTGGAGTGTACCGGGGGTTGGGTTACCCGGGGAGCTGTTTTTT. Its protein product is CAWSVPGVGLPGELFF.

Ten or more counts support this clonotype. The chain recombines TRBV6-5 with TRBJ1-1; 9 nucleotides line up with TRBD1. Per germline, CDR1 MNHEY and CDR2 SVGAGI. J lost 5 bases, V lost 0 bases, and 4 bases had no gene match. The CDR3 loop spans 15 amino acids. CDR3 loop: CASSYSLTGGTEAFF. DNA for the CDR3: TGTGCCAGCAGTTACTCCCTGACAGGGGGGACTGAAGCTTTCTTT.

This clonotype was counted ten times or more. The V and J genes are TRBV3-1 and TRBJ2-7; no clear D gene. This CDR3 has 16 residues. V was pared by 0 bases and J by 3 bases, with 15 bases between. CDR1 is LGHDT and CDR2 is YNNKEL in the germline V gene (reference sequence). The CDR3, as DNA: TGTGCCAGCAGCCAAGAAGTGTGGGCAGAGAACTACGAGCAGTACTTC. This gives the protein CASSQEVWAENYEQYF.

Ten or more counts support this clonotype. The V and J genes are TRBV20-1 and TRBJ1-2; TRBD1 might be the D (6 bases). V lost 0 bases to trimming and J lost 5 bases, with 16 bases between them. Germline V gene lookup returns CDR1 DFQATT and CDR2 SNEGSKA (reference sequence). This CDR3 comprises 15 residues. The CDR3 loop is CSARDRKGVGYGYTF. CDR3 DNA: TGCAGTGCTAGAGATCGGAAGGGGGTAGGGTATGGCTACACCTTC.

The sample holds many counts of this clonotype. The rearrangement joins TRBV7-9 to TRBJ2-3, with 8 bases fitting TRBD1. This CDR3 has 20 residues. Looked up from germline, CDR1 is SEHNR and CDR2 is FQNEAQ (reference sequence). V trimming: 3 bases; J trimming: 0 bases; junction bases outside the gene matches: 17. The CDR3 region has the DNA TGTGCCAGCAGCTTTAGCGTTGCGGGTGTGGACAGGGAGAGCACAGATACGCAGTATTTT. It yields the protein CASSFSVAGVDRESTDTQYF.

This clonotype has ten or more counts. The chain joins TRBV7-3 to TRBJ2-1; no firm D call. This CDR3 region has 12 residues. Trimming took 5 bases from V and 9 from J, leaving 11 bases between them. Germline lookup yields CDR1 SGHTA and CDR2 FQGTGA. The CDR3 reads CASSPGSREQFF. CDR3 nucleotides: TGTGCCAGCAGCCCTGGGTCACGTGAGCAGTTCTTC.

Notes on this clonotype: A much bigger clone sits one base away, suggesting this may be a read error. Here the CDR3 omits its conserved ending phenylalanine or tryptophan, so a read error is the likely source. This chain uses TRBV27 with TRBJ1-1; D not certain. CDR3 size: 13 residues. Germline V gives CDR1 MNHEY, CDR2 SMNVEV (reference sequence). V gave up 8 bases and J gave up 1 base, with 11 bases separating them. The CDR3 here is CASSVGWNTEAFL. CDR3 nucleotides: TGTGCCAGCTCCGTCGGTTGGAACACTGAAGCTTTCCTT.